Here is one T cell receptor beta chain with its context. These data belong to a study of blood T cell repertoires in COVID-19. Background on the study: Whether acute or convalescent, the COVID-19 samples came from the United States, Italy and Spain.

The CDR3 runs 12 residues. Per germline, CDR1 WSHSY and CDR2 SAAADI. Trimming took off 6 bases at V and 10 bases at J, with 12 bases between the two ends. TCRdb's copy holds only in-frame clones and misses some; the assay was immunoSEQ multiplex PCR. The table lists roughly 230,000 clones, roughly 80% of them singletons. J is TRBJ1-4 and V is TRBV10-2; D is undetermined. The TCR was taken from a man in his fifties or sixties who had recovered from COVID-19. Sequencing used PBMCs or T cells enriched from blood (not recorded which). The CDR3 bases are TGCGCCAGCAGGGGCCCGGAAAGAAAACTGTTTTTT. As protein: CASRGPERKLFF.